These 18 T cell receptor beta chains were sequenced from one sample in a study of blood T cell repertoires in COVID-19. Assay used: immunoSEQ multiplex PCR; TCRdb lists only in-frame clones, some missing. The data hold approximately 230,000 clones, with approximately 90% observed a single time. The sample was peripheral blood. These receptor sequences come from a woman in her twenties or thirties with COVID-19, enrolled during active disease.

The chain employs TRBV4-3 and TRBJ1-1; TRBD1 aligns across 10 bases. The germline V gene has CDR1 LGHNA and CDR2 YSLEER. CDR3 size: 17 residues. Trimming removed 0 bases from V and 5 bases from J; junction bases left unmatched: 9. The CDR3 loop is CASSQDPLDRGRTEAFF. In DNA, the CDR3 is TGCGCCAGCAGCCAAGATCCCCTCGACAGGGGGCGGACTGAAGCTTTCTTT.

This clone occurred a few times. The gene calls are TRBV6-5 and TRBJ2-1, with TRBD1 matching over 9 bases. Germline values: CDR1 MNHEY, CDR2 SVGAGI. This CDR3 is built from 14 residues. V lost 8 bases to trimming and J lost 6 bases; unmatched junction nucleotides: 8. For the CDR3, the DNA is TGTGCCAGCGGGAGACAGGGGGGGATCAATGAGCAGTTCTTC. Protein: CASGRQGGINEQFF.

The chain recombines TRBV5-1 with TRBJ2-3; 14 bases line up with TRBD2. CDR1 and CDR2 from the germline V gene are SGHRS and YFSETQ. After removal of 0 bases from V and 3 bases from J, the junction contained 12 bases not matched to a gene. The CDR3 is 20 amino acids. In nucleotides, the CDR3 is TGCGCCAGCAGCTTGGGGCCGGGACTAGCGGGGGTAGGAGGAACAGATACGCAGTATTTT. As protein: CASSLGPGLAGVGGTDTQYF.

J is TRBJ2-2 and V is TRBV3-1 (or the pseudogene TRBV3-2); 11 nucleotides agree with TRBD2. Germline V gene sequence: CDR1 LGHDT, CDR2 YNNKEL (reference sequence). The CDR3 contains 15 residues. The V and J ends lost 3 bases and 5 bases, in that order; junction bases with no gene match: 2. CDR3 in amino acids: CASSQTSGVTGELFF. CDR3 bases: TGTGCCAGCAGCCAGACTAGCGGGGTAACCGGGGAGCTGTTTTTT.

The chain joins TRBV14 to TRBJ1-2; 7 bases agree with TRBD1. CDR1 SGHDN and CDR2 FVKESK come from the germline V gene. This CDR3 is built from 15 residues. Trimming cost V 1 base and J 6 bases; bases outside gene matches: 8. The CDR3 here is CASSQGARGIDGYTF. CDR3 coding DNA: TGTGCCAGCAGCCAAGGGGCCAGGGGGATCGATGGCTACACCTTC.

This clone came up once. The chain couples TRBV5-1 to TRBJ2-2; 8 bases align to TRBD2. This CDR3 is built from 15 residues. After removal of 2 bases from V and 5 bases from J, the junction contained 5 bases not matched to a gene. Germline CDR1 is SGHRS and CDR2 is YFSETQ. The CDR3 region is CASSFGGGITGELFF. CDR3 nucleotides: TGCGCCAGCAGCTTTGGCGGGGGGATTACCGGGGAGCTGTTTTTT.

This chain joins TRBV7-9 and TRBJ1-2; D unresolved. Germline V lookup: CDR1 SEHNR, CDR2 FQNEAQ (reference sequence). Trimming stripped 2 bases from V and 4 bases from J, with 14 bases between. The length of the CDR3 is 15 residues. The CDR3 reads CASSLFAGYGYGYTF. Here the CDR3 DNA reads TGTGCCAGCAGCTTATTTGCGGGCTATGGCTATGGCTACACCTTC.

This chain's CDR3 is CASSVQGAGYNSPLHF. CDR3 coding DNA: TGTGCCAGTAGTGTACAGGGGGCGGGCTATAATTCACCCCTCCACTTT. The chain recombines TRBV19 with TRBJ1-6, with 9 bases lining up with TRBD1. The junction had 5 bases not matched to a gene; V was cut back by 5 bases and J by 3 bases. The CDR3 length is 16 residues. From germline, CDR1 is LNHDA and CDR2 SQIVND (reference sequence). Together with reference TRBV19 and TRBJ1-6, the CDR3 gives the full variable domain: DGGITQSPKYLFRKEGQNVTLSCEQNLNHDAMYWYRQDPGQGLRLIYYSQIVNDFQKGDIAEGYSVSREKKESFPLTVTSAQKNPTAFYLCASSVQGAGYNSPLHFGNGTRLTVT.

This clone was detected once. The chain links TRBV2 to TRBJ2-7; 7 nucleotides agree with TRBD1. CDR3 length equals 16 residues. Losses at the gene ends were 5 bases for V and 6 bases for J; bases not matched to a gene: 16. Germline V gives CDR1 SNHLY, CDR2 FYNNEI. In nucleotides, the CDR3 is TGTGCCAGCAGTCCGGGACAGAGTCCAAGGGCCTCCGAGCAGTACTTC. It is translated as CASSPGQSPRASEQYF.

The rearrangement joins TRBV19 to TRBJ1-2; D call uncertain. The CDR3 runs 15 residues. Trimming cost V 4 bases and J 5 bases, with 17 bases left between them. Germline V CDR1 and CDR2: LNHDA, SQIVND (reference sequence). The CDR3 reads CASSTARWRPYGYTF. CDR3 nucleotides: TGTGCCAGTAGTACTGCCCGATGGCGGCCTTATGGCTACACCTTC.

This clone has only one observation. This chain uses TRBV6-5 with TRBJ2-7, with 10 bases fitting TRBD2. Germline trimming cut 6 bases from V and 3 bases from J; bases unmatched to any gene: 5. The CDR3 totals 14 residues. From germline, CDR1 is MNHEY and CDR2 SVGAGI. Here the CDR3 reads CASSRLAGLYEQYV. The CDR3 DNA sequence: TGTGCCAGCAGCCGACTAGCGGGCCTCTACGAGCAGTACGTC.

This chain uses TRBV14 with TRBJ2-1, with 8 bases that match TRBD2. CDR1 is SGHDN, CDR2 FVKESK, per germline. V lost 0 bases to trimming and J lost 0 bases; unmatched junction nucleotides: 7. The CDR3 loop spans 18 amino acids. The chain's CDR3 is CASSQDRASGYSYNEQFF. The CDR3 DNA reads as TGTGCCAGCAGCCAAGACAGGGCTAGCGGGTACTCCTACAATGAGCAGTTCTTC.

The V gene is TRBV4-1, the J gene TRBJ1-4; unclear D gene. The CDR3 sequence is 15 residues long. V was clipped by 4 bases and J by 4 bases, with 13 bases between them. Germline values: CDR1 MGHRA, CDR2 YSYEKL. The CDR3 reads CASSPLGGGNEKLFF. The CDR3 DNA sequence: TGCGCCAGCAGCCCTCTGGGTGGAGGTAATGAAAAACTGTTTTTT.

This sequence joins TRBV6-2 or TRBV6-3 and TRBJ2-3; perhaps TRBD2 as D (5 bases). V was pared by 5 bases and J by 6 bases, with 15 bases between. The CDR3 is made up of 14 amino acids. Germline CDR1 reads MNHEY; CDR2 reads SVGEGT. This CDR3 reads CASSLWTGPDTQYF. CDR3 nucleotide sequence: TGTGCCAGCAGTCTCTGGACTGGTCCTGATACGCAGTATTTT.

The rearrangement links TRBV11-2 to TRBJ1-2; D may be TRBD1 (6 bases). Germline CDR1 is SGHAT and CDR2 is FQNNGV. The CDR3 is made up of 14 amino acids. Trimming removed 1 base from V and 4 bases from J, with 10 bases in between. The CDR3 sequence is CASSLGGQAYGYTF. The CDR3 DNA reads as TGTGCCAGCAGCTTAGGGGGGCAGGCCTATGGCTACACCTTC.

V gene TRBV5-4 combines with J gene TRBJ1-2, with D unclear. Trimming removed 3 bases at V and 8 bases at J, with 11 bases between. Germline-derived CDR1 and CDR2 are SGHNT and YYREEE (reference sequence). This CDR3 contains 12 residues. The chain's CDR3 is CASSSRPGGYTF. The CDR3 DNA reads TGTGCCAGCAGCTCACGCCCGGGGGGCTACACCTTC. Full variable domain (outside the CDR3, taken from reference TRBV5-4 and TRBJ1-2): ETGVTQSPTHLIKTRGQQVTLRCSSQSGHNTVSWYQQALGQGPQFIFQYYREEENGRGNFPPRFSGLQFPNYSSELNVNALELDDSALYLCASSSRPGGYTFGSGTRLTVV.

In its sample, this clone was seen once. The chain links TRBV30 to TRBJ1-2; tentatively, D is TRBD1 (5 bases). The CDR3 contains 13 residues. The germline gives CDR1 GTSNPN, CDR2 SVGIG (reference sequence). Trimming took off 0 bases at V and 7 bases at J, with 12 bases between the two ends. CDR3 sequence: CAWSVRPGGGYTF. CDR3 in DNA: TGTGCCTGGAGTGTCCGACCGGGGGGTGGCTACACCTTC.

This chain uses TRBV7-2 with TRBJ1-2; possibly TRBD1 for D (5 bases). CDR3 size: 14 residues. Germline lookup yields CDR1 SGHTA and CDR2 FQGNSA. V lost 4 bases and J 4 bases, leaving 13 bases between the germline ends. The DNA for the CDR3 is TGTGCCAGCAGCTGGTCGGGGGTTTCCTATGGCTACACCTTC. It translates to CASSWSGVSYGYTF.